This T cell receptor (beta chain) originates from a study of T cell repertoires in cytomegalovirus infection. Germline CDR1 is MDHEN and CDR2 is SYDVKM. This CDR3 has 16 residues. V shed 6 bases and J 4 bases; nucleotides not matched to a gene: 11. From the reads, TCRdb called clonotypes with MiXCR, one entry per CDR3 protein. The profile shows about 300,000 distinct CDR3 sequences, around 10% of them singletons. This clonotype showed up many times. The rearrangement joins TRBV28 to TRBJ2-3, with 9 positions matching TRBD1. The source is a human donor in good health (CMV status not recorded). Some clones in this sample may be carry-over from other donors' samples. The specimen was PBMCs. The CDR3 spells CASSSIMDRGPDTQYF. The CDR3 DNA reads TGTGCCAGCAGCTCCATAATGGACAGGGGCCCAGATACGCAGTATTTT.